These T cell receptor beta chains were read from a single sample in a study of shared clonotypes between healthy human individuals. Measured with immunoSEQ multiplex PCR; TCRdb has only the in-frame clones, and not every one. The data contain 2,500,000 or so clones, under 95% of them singletons. Source material: naive CD4+ T cells from PBMCs. All receptors derive from a man aged 18 to 30 in good health. Some clones in this sample may be carry-over from other donors' samples. Both conserved end residues are part of each CDR3. Fields, in order: D gene, clone size, J gene, V gene, CDR3 length, CDR3 protein, CDR3 DNA. A D gene is named only where the DNA matches it firmly. Some rows have no size entry. The others give once, few or many, or a class for an expanded clone.

D: TRBD1; size: -; J: TRBJ1-3; V: TRBV27; length: 13; CDR3: CASRNRGGNTIYF; DNA: TGTGCCAGCAGAAACAGGGGAGGAAACACCATATATTTT
D: TRBD2; size: -; J: TRBJ2-7; V: TRBV7-2; length: 15; CDR3: CASSPRGTNSYEQYF; DNA: TGTGCCAGCAGCCCTCGGGGGACTAACTCCTACGAGCAGTACTTC
D: TRBD2; size: -; J: TRBJ2-2; V: TRBV11-2; length: 17; CDR3: CASSRTGTSGNTGELFF; DNA: TGTGCCAGCAGCCGTACCGGGACTAGCGGGAACACCGGGGAGCTGTTTTTT
D: TRBD2; size: -; J: TRBJ2-1; V: TRBV2; length: 14; CDR3: CASITSGFNYEQFF; DNA: TGTGCCAGCATCACTAGCGGGTTTAACTATGAGCAGTTCTTC
D: -; size: -; J: TRBJ2-5; V: TRBV5-5; length: 12; CDR3: CASSLDGETQYF; DNA: TGTGCCAGCAGCTTGGACGGAGAGACCCAGTACTTC
D: -; size: -; J: TRBJ1-2; V: TRBV5-6; length: 14; CDR3: CASRPRAANYGYTF; DNA: TGTGCCAGCAGGCCGCGGGCCGCTAACTATGGCTACACCTTC
D: -; size: -; J: TRBJ1-2; V: TRBV15; length: 14; CDR3: CATSRDSGSYGYTF; DNA: TGTGCCACCAGCAGAGATTCAGGGAGCTATGGCTACACCTTC
D: -; size: -; J: TRBJ2-6; V: TRBV18; length: 16; CDR3: CASSPPSGAGANVLTF; DNA: TGTGCCAGCTCACCACCTTCAGGGGCTGGGGCCAACGTCCTGACTTTC
D: TRBD1; size: -; J: TRBJ1-4; V: TRBV5-4; length: 15; CDR3: CASSFGQGQNEKLFF; DNA: TGTGCCAGCAGCTTTGGACAGGGCCAGAATGAAAAACTGTTTTTT
D: TRBD1; size: -; J: TRBJ2-5; V: TRBV6-6; length: 14; CDR3: CASRYSGQQETQYF; DNA: TGTGCCAGCAGGTACTCGGGACAGCAAGAGACCCAGTACTTC
D: TRBD2; size: -; J: TRBJ2-1; V: TRBV28; length: 15; CDR3: CASSRGTSGDNEQFF; DNA: TGTGCCAGCAGCCGCGGGACTAGCGGCGACAATGAGCAGTTCTTC
D: TRBD1; size: few; J: TRBJ1-1; V: TRBV5-1; length: 14; CDR3: CASSWGTANTEAFF; DNA: TGCGCCAGCAGCTGGGGGACAGCGAACACTGAAGCTTTCTTT
D: -; size: -; J: TRBJ1-2; V: TRBV19; length: 14; CDR3: CASREFLMDYGYTF; DNA: TGTGCCAGTAGGGAATTCCTAATGGACTATGGCTACACCTTC
D: TRBD1; size: -; J: TRBJ1-2; V: TRBV5-1; length: 14; CDR3: CASSSGQGVEGYTF; DNA: TGCGCCAGCAGCTCGGGACAGGGGGTGGAGGGCTACACCTTC
D: TRBD2; size: once; J: TRBJ2-2; V: TRBV7-9; length: 15; CDR3: CASRYSGTSPGELFF; DNA: TGTGCCAGCAGGTATAGCGGGACGAGCCCCGGGGAGCTGTTTTTT
D: -; size: -; J: TRBJ2-1; V: TRBV11-3; length: 17; CDR3: CASSRLGGGGSYNEQFF; DNA: TGTGCCAGCAGCCGCCTTGGAGGGGGCGGCTCCTACAATGAGCAGTTCTTC
D: -; size: -; J: TRBJ2-5; V: TRBV9; length: 12; CDR3: CASSVGQETQYF; DNA: TGTGCCAGCAGCGTAGGACAAGAGACCCAGTACTTC
D: -; size: -; J: TRBJ1-1; V: TRBV7-3; length: 13; CDR3: CASSPDPANEAFF; DNA: TGTGCCAGCAGCCCTGACCCAGCGAATGAAGCTTTCTTT
D: -; size: -; J: TRBJ2-7; V: TRBV6-5; length: 14; CDR3: CASSRDPIWGEQYF; DNA: TGTGCCAGCAGCCGCGACCCAATTTGGGGCGAGCAGTACTTC
D: -; size: -; J: TRBJ2-3; V: TRBV28; length: 16; CDR3: CASSSGSSEGTDTQYF; DNA: TGTGCCAGCAGTTCTGGGTCATCCGAAGGGACAGATACGCAGTATTTT
D: -; size: -; J: TRBJ2-6; V: TRBV5-4; length: 15; CDR3: CASSSGRSGANVLTF; DNA: TGTGCCAGCAGCTCAGGCCGGAGTGGGGCCAACGTCCTGACTTTC
D: TRBD1; size: -; J: TRBJ2-3; V: TRBV11-3; length: 17; CDR3: CASSIGTGGAGTDTQYF; DNA: TGTGCCAGCAGCATAGGGACAGGGGGCGCAGGGACAGATACGCAGTATTTT
D: TRBD2; size: -; J: TRBJ2-7; V: TRBV5-8; length: 14; CDR3: CASTPRGATYEQYF; DNA: TGTGCCAGCACCCCGCGGGGGGCTACCTACGAGCAGTACTTC
D: -; size: -; J: TRBJ2-7; V: TRBV7-9; length: 13; CDR3: CASSRTVTYEQYF; DNA: TGTGCCAGCAGCCGGACAGTAACCTACGAGCAGTACTTC
D: TRBD1; size: once; J: TRBJ2-1; V: TRBV7-6; length: 17; CDR3: CASSFGQGGISYNEQFF; DNA: TGTGCCAGCAGCTTCGGACAGGGGGGAATCTCCTACAATGAGCAGTTCTTC
D: TRBD2; size: -; J: TRBJ2-3; V: TRBV19; length: 15; CDR3: CASSSTSGSIDTQYF; DNA: TGTGCCAGTAGTAGTACTAGCGGGAGTATAGATACGCAGTATTTT
D: TRBD2; size: -; J: TRBJ2-7; V: TRBV5-4; length: 15; CDR3: CASSAGTSGAYEQYF; DNA: TGTGCCAGCAGCGCCGGGACTAGCGGCGCCTACGAGCAGTACTTC
D: -; size: -; J: TRBJ1-5; V: TRBV6-4; length: 14; CDR3: CASSARAFNQPQHF; DNA: TGTGCCAGCAGTGCGCGGGCCTTCAATCAGCCCCAGCATTTT
D: TRBD1; size: -; J: TRBJ1-1; V: TRBV9; length: 14; CDR3: CASSATGLNTEAFF; DNA: TGTGCCAGCAGCGCGACAGGGTTAAACACTGAAGCTTTCTTT
D: TRBD2; size: -; J: TRBJ2-7; V: TRBV2; length: 16; CDR3: CASSATSGRGAYEQYF; DNA: TGTGCCAGCAGCGCGACTAGCGGGAGAGGGGCCTACGAGCAGTACTTC
D: -; size: -; J: TRBJ1-2; V: TRBV4-3; length: 16; CDR3: CASSQDLPGVYYGYTF; DNA: TGCGCCAGCAGCCAAGATCTTCCAGGGGTTTACTATGGCTACACCTTC
D: -; size: -; J: TRBJ2-4; V: TRBV28; length: 14; CDR3: CASSSDDRKNIQYF; DNA: TGTGCCAGCAGTTCCGACGACAGGAAAAACATTCAGTACTTC
D: -; size: -; J: TRBJ2-3; V: TRBV5-1; length: 13; CDR3: CASSEAGMDTQYF; DNA: TGCGCCAGCAGCGAGGCGGGGATGGATACGCAGTATTTT